This TCR beta chain came from a study of CDR3 diversity in severe acne. The CDR3 runs to 14 residues. V gave up 7 bases and J gave up 7 bases, with 17 bases separating them. The germline gives CDR1 SNHLY, CDR2 FYNNEI. TCRdb re-called the PCR reads through MiXCR, storing one row per CDR3 protein. Seen here are tens of thousands of distinct CDR3 sequences, under 65% observed once, and the top ten hold 14%. This TCR was sampled from a male donor in good health, without acne. The specimen sequenced was blood. The rearrangement joins TRBV2 to TRBJ2-1; D might be TRBD2 (6 bases). The CDR3 reads CASTRDGTSNEQFF. In nucleotides, the CDR3 is TGTGCCAGCACACGGGACGGGACTTCTAATGAGCAGTTCTTC.